This note documents a single TCR beta chain sequence. Antigen specificity is unknown. The sample comes from a study of cytomegalovirus exposure and HLA in healthy donors. Across the study: Tens of millions of unique TCRs from HLA-typed donors were held in an early release of data. For the approximately 430 genotyped donors, roughly 80% fell within the Caucasian-associated ancestry cluster.

PCR involved 60 Vbeta and 13 Jbeta primers. The method was immunoSEQ multiplex PCR; TCRdb's version includes in-frame clones alone and lacks a portion of them. The sample shows about 100,000 clones, around 86% of them seen only once. Study-wide findings and caveats: TCR beta V- and J-gene trimming, according to a later analysis, was linked to a missense DCLRE1C variant. There was a cluster of highly shared sequence variants that was likely a sequencing artifact.

Per the germline V gene, CDR1 is LGHNA and CDR2 is YNFKEQ. V was cut by 0 bases and J by 3 bases, with 12 bases left in between. The CDR3 spans 16 residues. The origin of this receptor is a woman aged 70-85 years in good health and CMV-seropositive. The rearrangement joins TRBV4-2 to TRBJ2-1, with a possible D match to TRBD2 (6 bases). The sequenced sample consisted of PBMCs. For the CDR3, the DNA is TGTGCCAGCAGCCAAGATGCAGCGGGCCTCTACAATGAGCAGTTCTTC. Amino acid sequence: CASSQDAAGLYNEQFF.